Described below is a single T cell receptor (beta chain) sequence and its context. V shed 5 bases, J shed 0 bases, and the junction held 3 bases outside the gene matches. The CDR3 extends over 13 amino acids. The V gene's germline CDR1 is GTSNPN and CDR2 SVGIG (reference sequence). Profiled with immunoSEQ multiplex PCR; TCRdb holds only in-frame clones, not every one. Of roughly 200,000 clones listed, 70% to 90% were seen once; the top ten hold approximately 11%. This specimen comes from a study of blood T cell repertoires in COVID-19. The V call is TRBV30, the J call TRBJ1-1, with 7 bases lining up with TRBD1. Sequenced material: peripheral blood. This receptor was taken from a human donor with active or convalescent COVID-19. The donor label of this sample is uncertain. The CDR3 region is CAWLQGMNTEAFF. CDR3 DNA: TGTGCCTGGCTACAGGGGATGAACACTGAAGCTTTCTTT. The variable domain in full, with the rest retrieved from reference TRBV30 and TRBJ1-1, is SQTIHQWPATLVQPVGSPLSLECTVEGTSNPNLYWYRQAAGRGLQLLFYSVGIGQISSEVPQNLSASRPQDRQFILSSKKLLLSDSGFYLCAWLQGMNTEAFFGQGTRLTVV.